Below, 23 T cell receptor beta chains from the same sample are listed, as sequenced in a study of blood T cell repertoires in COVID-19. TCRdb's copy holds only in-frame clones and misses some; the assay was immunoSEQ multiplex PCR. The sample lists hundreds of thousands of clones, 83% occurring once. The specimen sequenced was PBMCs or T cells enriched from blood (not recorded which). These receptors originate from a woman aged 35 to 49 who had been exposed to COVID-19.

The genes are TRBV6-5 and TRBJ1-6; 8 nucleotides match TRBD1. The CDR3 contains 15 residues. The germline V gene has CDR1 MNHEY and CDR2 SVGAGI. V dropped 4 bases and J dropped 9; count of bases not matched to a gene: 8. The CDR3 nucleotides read TGTGCCAGCAGTTCCCCGGACAGGGCGGGTTCACCCCTCCACTTT. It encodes CASSSPDRAGSPLHF.

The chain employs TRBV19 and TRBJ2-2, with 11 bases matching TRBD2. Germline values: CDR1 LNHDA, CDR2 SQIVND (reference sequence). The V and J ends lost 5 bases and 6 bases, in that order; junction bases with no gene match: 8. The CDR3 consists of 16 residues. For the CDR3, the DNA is TGTGCCAGTAGTCATGTAGCGGGGGGGGGCGCCGGGGAGCTGTTTTTT. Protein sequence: CASSHVAGGGAGELFF.

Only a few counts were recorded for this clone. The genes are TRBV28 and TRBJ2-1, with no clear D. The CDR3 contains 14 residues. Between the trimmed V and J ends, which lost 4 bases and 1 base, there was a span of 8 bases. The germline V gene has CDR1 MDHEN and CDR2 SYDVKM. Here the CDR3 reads CASSWALSYNEQFF. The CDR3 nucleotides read TGTGCCAGCAGTTGGGCACTGTCCTACAATGAGCAGTTCTTC. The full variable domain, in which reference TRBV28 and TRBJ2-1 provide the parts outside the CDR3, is DVKVTQSSRYLVKRTGEKVFLECVQDMDHENMFWYRQDPGLGLRLIYFSYDVKMKEKGDIPEGYSVSREKKERFSLILESASTNQTSMYLCASSWALSYNEQFFGPGTRLTVL.

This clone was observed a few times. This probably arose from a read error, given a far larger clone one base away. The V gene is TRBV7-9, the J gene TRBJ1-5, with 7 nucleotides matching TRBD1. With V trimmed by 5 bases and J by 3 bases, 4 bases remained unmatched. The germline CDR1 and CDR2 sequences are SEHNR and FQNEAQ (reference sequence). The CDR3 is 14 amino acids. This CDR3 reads CASSAGTVNQPQHF. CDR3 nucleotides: TGTGCCAGCAGCGCCGGGACAGTCAATCAGCCCCAGCATTTT.

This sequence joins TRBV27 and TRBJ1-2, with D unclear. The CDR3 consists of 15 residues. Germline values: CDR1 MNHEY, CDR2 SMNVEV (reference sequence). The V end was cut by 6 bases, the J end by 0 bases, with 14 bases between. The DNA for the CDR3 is TGTGCCAGCAGCTCCCACAGAGCTACTAACTATGGCTACACCTTC. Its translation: CASSSHRATNYGYTF.

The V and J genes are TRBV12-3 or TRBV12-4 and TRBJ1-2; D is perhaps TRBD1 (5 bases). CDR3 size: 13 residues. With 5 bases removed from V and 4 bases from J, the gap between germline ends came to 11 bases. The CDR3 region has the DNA TGTGCCAGCAGTCCCCAGACAGCCTATGGCTACACCTTC. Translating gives CASSPQTAYGYTF.

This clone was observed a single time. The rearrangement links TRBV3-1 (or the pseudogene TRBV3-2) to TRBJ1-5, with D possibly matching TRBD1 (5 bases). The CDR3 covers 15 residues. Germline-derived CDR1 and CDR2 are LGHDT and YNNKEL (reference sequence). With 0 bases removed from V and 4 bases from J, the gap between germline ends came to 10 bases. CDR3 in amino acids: CASSQDGAANQPQHF. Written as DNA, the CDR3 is TGTGCCAGCAGCCAAGATGGGGCAGCAAATCAGCCCCAGCATTTT.

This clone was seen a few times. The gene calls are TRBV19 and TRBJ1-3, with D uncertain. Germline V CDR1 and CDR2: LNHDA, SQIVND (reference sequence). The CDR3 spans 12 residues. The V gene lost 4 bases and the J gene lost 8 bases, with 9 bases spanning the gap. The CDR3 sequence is CASSTEYHTIYF. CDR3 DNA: TGTGCCAGTAGTACCGAGTATCACACCATATATTTT.

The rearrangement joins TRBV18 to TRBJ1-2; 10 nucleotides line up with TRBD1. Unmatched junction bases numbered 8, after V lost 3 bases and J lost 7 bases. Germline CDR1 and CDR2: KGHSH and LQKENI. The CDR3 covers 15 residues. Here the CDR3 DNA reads TGTGCCAGCTCACCCGGGACAGGGGTCGAGGGTGGCTACACCTTC. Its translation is CASSPGTGVEGGYTF.

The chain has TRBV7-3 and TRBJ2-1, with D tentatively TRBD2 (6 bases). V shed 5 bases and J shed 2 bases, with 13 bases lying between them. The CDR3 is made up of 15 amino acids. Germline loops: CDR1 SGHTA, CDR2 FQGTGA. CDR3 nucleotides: TGTGCCAGCAGCCCTTCGGCGGGGACCTACAATGAGCAGTTCTTC. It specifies CASSPSAGTYNEQFF.

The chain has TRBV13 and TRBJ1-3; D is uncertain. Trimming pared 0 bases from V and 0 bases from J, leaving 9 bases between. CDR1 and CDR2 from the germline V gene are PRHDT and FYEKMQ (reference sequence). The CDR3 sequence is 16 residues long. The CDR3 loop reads CASSLGRGGSGNTIYF. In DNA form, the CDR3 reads TGTGCCAGCAGCTTAGGACGCGGTGGCTCTGGAAACACCATATATTTT.

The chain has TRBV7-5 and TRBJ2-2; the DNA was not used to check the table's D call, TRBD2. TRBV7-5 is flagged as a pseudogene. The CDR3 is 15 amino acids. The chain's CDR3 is CARSRLAGGTGELFF. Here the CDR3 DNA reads TGTGCCAGAAGCCGTCTAGCGGGAGGTACCGGGGAGCTGTTTTTT.

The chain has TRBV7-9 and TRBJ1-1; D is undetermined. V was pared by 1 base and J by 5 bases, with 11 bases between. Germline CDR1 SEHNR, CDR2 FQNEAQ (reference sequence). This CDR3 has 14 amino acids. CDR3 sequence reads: CASSLDTGWTEAFF. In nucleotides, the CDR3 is TGTGCCAGCAGCTTAGATACGGGGTGGACTGAAGCTTTCTTT.

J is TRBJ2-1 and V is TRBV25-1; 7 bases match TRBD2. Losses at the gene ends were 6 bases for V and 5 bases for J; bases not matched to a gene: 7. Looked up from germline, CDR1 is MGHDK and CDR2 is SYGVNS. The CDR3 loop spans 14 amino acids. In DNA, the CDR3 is TGTGCCAGCAGGGGGAGGGTTGGGGACAATGAGCAGTTCTTC. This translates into CASRGRVGDNEQFF.

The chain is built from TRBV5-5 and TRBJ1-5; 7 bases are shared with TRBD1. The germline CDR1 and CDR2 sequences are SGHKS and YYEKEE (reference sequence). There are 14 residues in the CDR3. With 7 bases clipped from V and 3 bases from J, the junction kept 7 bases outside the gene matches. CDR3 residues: CASSPGQNNQPQHF. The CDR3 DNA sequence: TGTGCCAGCTCCCCGGGACAGAACAATCAGCCCCAGCATTTT.

CDR3 bases: TGCGCCAGCAGCTGGGGTGGGGGGGCGACTAATTCACCCCTCCACTTT. Its protein product is CASSWGGGATNSPLHF. The gene calls are TRBV5-1 and TRBJ1-6; D is possibly TRBD1 (6 bases). The V gene's germline CDR1 is SGHRS and CDR2 YFSETQ. The CDR3 is 16 amino acids. V shed 3 bases and J shed 6 bases, with 16 bases lying between them.

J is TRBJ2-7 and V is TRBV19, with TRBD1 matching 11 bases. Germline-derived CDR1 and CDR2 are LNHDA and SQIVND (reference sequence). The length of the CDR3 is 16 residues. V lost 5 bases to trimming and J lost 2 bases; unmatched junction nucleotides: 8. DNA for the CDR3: TGTGCCAGTAGTCCCGGGACAGGGGGGATGGCCTACGAGCAGTACTTC. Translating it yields CASSPGTGGMAYEQYF.

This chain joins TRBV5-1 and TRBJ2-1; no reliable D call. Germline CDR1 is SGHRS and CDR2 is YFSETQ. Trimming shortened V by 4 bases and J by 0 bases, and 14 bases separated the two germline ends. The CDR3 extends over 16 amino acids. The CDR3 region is CASSPLADSSYNEQFF. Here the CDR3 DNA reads TGCGCCAGCAGCCCCCTTGCGGATAGCTCCTACAATGAGCAGTTCTTC.

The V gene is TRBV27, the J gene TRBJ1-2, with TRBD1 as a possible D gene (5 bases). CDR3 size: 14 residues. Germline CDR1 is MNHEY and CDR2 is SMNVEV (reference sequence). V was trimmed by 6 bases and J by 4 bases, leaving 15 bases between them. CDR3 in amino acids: CASSHGRGGYGYTF. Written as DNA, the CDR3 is TGTGCCAGCAGCCATGGGAGGGGCGGCTATGGCTACACCTTC.

As DNA, the CDR3 is TGTGCCAGTAGCGCGGGACGACACGAGCAGTACTTC. As protein: CASSAGRHEQYF. V is TRBV19 and J is TRBJ2-7, with D possibly matching TRBD2 (6 bases). V dropped 6 bases and J dropped 5 bases, with 11 bases sitting between them. CDR3 length equals 12 residues. Germline V gene lookup returns CDR1 LNHDA and CDR2 SQIVND (reference sequence).

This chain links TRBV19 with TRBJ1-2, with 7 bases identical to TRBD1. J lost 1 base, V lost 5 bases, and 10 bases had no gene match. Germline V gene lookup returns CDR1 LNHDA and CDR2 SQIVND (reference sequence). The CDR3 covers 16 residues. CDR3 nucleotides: TGTGCCAGTAGTGCAAACCGGGACAGCCTTAACTATGGCTACACCTTC. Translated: CASSANRDSLNYGYTF.

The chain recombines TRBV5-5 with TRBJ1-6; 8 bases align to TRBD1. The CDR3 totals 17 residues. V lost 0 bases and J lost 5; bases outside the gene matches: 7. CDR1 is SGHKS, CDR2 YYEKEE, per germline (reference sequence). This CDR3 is CASSLVSGGADNSPLHF. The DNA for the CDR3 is TGTGCCAGCAGCTTGGTATCAGGGGGCGCGGATAATTCACCCCTCCACTTT.

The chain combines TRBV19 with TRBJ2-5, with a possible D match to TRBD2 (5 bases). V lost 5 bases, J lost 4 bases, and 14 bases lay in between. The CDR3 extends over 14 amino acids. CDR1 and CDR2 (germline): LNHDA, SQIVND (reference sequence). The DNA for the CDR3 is TGTGCCAGTAGTTACCGGGAAGGGCTAGAGACCCAGTACTTC. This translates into CASSYREGLETQYF.